The 11 T cell receptor beta chains presented below share a single source sample, sequenced in a study of spatial heterogeneity in lung cancer. Indicated time point: sample taken at primary tumor resection. General observations from the study: Intratumoral expanded alpha and beta TCR counts were found to track tumor mutation counts.

No antigen is known for these receptors. TCRdb reprocessed the 5' RACE reads with MiXCR, giving one entry per CDR3 protein. Counted here are roughly 3,300 distinct CDR3 sequences, over 4.5% occurring once; the ten biggest clones make up under 35%. This specimen consisted of lung tumor tissue, obtained at surgery. Source of these receptors: a female donor with early-stage non-small cell lung cancer.

For this clonotype: This beta chain is an unintended read in a library built for alpha chains; its size means little. This chain joins TRBV5-1 and TRBJ2-7; 10 nucleotides agree with TRBD2. The CDR3 has 13 amino acids. V shed 3 bases, J shed 5 bases, and the junction held 2 bases outside the gene matches. Per the germline V gene, CDR1 is SGHRS and CDR2 is YFSETQ. The CDR3 spells CASSSGLADEQYF. CDR3 nucleotide sequence: TGCGCCAGCAGCTCCGGACTAGCGGACGAGCAGTACTTC. The variable domain in full, completed from reference TRBV5-1 and TRBJ2-7, reads KAGVTQTPRYLIKTRGQQVTLSCSPISGHRSVSWYQQTPGQGLQFLFEYFSETQRNKGNFPGRFSGRQFSNSRSEMNVSTLELGDSALYLCASSSGLADEQYFGPGTRLTVT.

This clonotype was counted ten times or more. This beta chain turned up in a library designed for alpha chains; as an off-target read, its abundance says little. J is TRBJ2-6 and V is TRBV6-1; 7 positions agree with TRBD1. The CDR3 extends over 15 amino acids. Germline V gene data show CDR1 as MNHNS and CDR2 as SASEGT. J lost 0 bases, V lost 6 bases, and 2 bases had no gene match. The CDR3 bases are TGTGCCAGCAGAGGGGGCCACTCTGGGGCCAACGTCCTGACTTTC. Its protein product is CASRGGHSGANVLTF.

By frequency in the sample, this clonotype is medium-sized. This beta chain slipped into a library made for alpha chains as a stray read, so its size is not meaningful. V is TRBV29-1 and J is TRBJ2-7, with 9 bases identical to TRBD2. Germline V CDR1 and CDR2: SQVTM, ANQGSEA. J lost 4 bases, V lost 1 base, and 8 bases had no gene match. CDR3 length equals 15 residues. CDR3 DNA sequence: TGCAGCGTTGAAGTTCTAGCGGGACACAAATACGAGCAGTACGTC. This translates into CSVEVLAGHKYEQYV.

This clonotype was seen at least ten times. This beta chain is an off-target read within a library intended for alpha chains, so its frequency means little. This chain connects TRBV5-1 to TRBJ1-1; D gene uncertain. Germline V gene sequence: CDR1 SGHRS, CDR2 YFSETQ. There are 14 residues in the CDR3. Trimming took 4 bases from V and 7 from J, leaving 17 bases between them. The chain's CDR3 is CASSNLGAYGEAFF. The CDR3 coding sequence is TGCGCCAGCAGCAACTTGGGAGCCTATGGTGAAGCTTTCTTT.

This clonotype is medium-sized by share. A library made for alpha chains picked up this beta chain off target, so its size means little. DNA for the CDR3: TGTGCCAGCGGGGGGAGCTCTGGAAACACCATATATTTT. This sequence encodes CASGGSSGNTIYF. The chain carries TRBV2 and TRBJ1-3; a possible D gene is TRBD1 (5 bases). Trimming cost V 8 bases and J 0 bases, with 8 bases left between them. Germline values: CDR1 SNHLY, CDR2 FYNNEI. The CDR3 extends over 13 amino acids.

By sample share, this clonotype is medium-sized. This beta chain lies outside the target of a library built for alpha chains; its clone size means little. This rearrangement joins TRBV7-8 to TRBJ2-1; 14 nucleotides align to TRBD2. Germline CDR1 reads SGHVS; CDR2 reads FQNEAQ. Losses at the gene ends were 6 bases for V and 8 bases for J; bases not matched to a gene: 6. The CDR3 totals 15 residues. The CDR3 here is CASSPRLAGGHEQFF. For the CDR3, the DNA is TGTGCCAGCAGTCCGCGACTAGCGGGGGGGCATGAGCAGTTCTTC. Combining the CDR3 with reference TRBV7-8 and TRBJ2-1 gives the whole variable domain GAGVSQSPRYKVAKRGQDVALRCDPISGHVSLFWYQQALGQGPEFLTYFQNEAQLDKSGLPSDRFFAERPEGSVSTLKIQRTQQEDSAVYLCASSPRLAGGHEQFFGPGTRLTVL.

This clonotype is medium-sized in the sample. This beta chain slipped into a library made for alpha chains as a stray read, so its size is not meaningful. The chain couples TRBV20-1 to TRBJ2-3, with TRBD2 matching over 12 bases. The V and J ends lost 6 bases and 10 bases, in that order; junction bases with no gene match: 11. CDR1 DFQATT and CDR2 SNEGSKA come from the germline V gene (reference sequence). The CDR3 runs 14 residues. CDR3 in DNA: TGCAGTGCCCCTACTAGCGGGGGGTACTTTGCGCAGTATTTT. As protein: CSAPTSGGYFAQYF.

Relative to its sample, this clonotype is medium-sized. This beta chain represents an off-target read in a library built for alpha chains; its size is of limited meaning. The rearrangement joins TRBV30 to TRBJ2-6, with no clear D. This CDR3 is built from 13 residues. Trimming pared 4 bases from V and 0 bases from J, leaving 4 bases between. The germline V gene has CDR1 GTSNPN and CDR2 SVGIG (reference sequence). Written as DNA, the CDR3 is TGTGCCTGGACGATCTCTGGGGCCAACGTCCTGACTTTC. Translating gives CAWTISGANVLTF.

As regards this clonotype: Within a library made for alpha chains, this beta chain is off target, and its count is uninformative. The rearrangement links TRBV7-6 to TRBJ2-3; 11 bases map to TRBD2. Germline assignment: CDR1 SGHVS and CDR2 FNYEAQ. This CDR3 has 15 residues. V lost 6 bases to trimming and J lost 4 bases; unmatched junction nucleotides: 6. In nucleotides, the CDR3 is TGTGCCAGCAGGAATGGACTAGCGGGTTCAGATACGCAGTATTTT. This gives the protein CASRNGLAGSDTQYF.

In its sample, this clonotype is medium-sized (0.01 to 0.1%). This beta chain is a stray sequence in a library constructed for alpha chains; its clone size is not meaningful. This chain uses TRBV11-2 with TRBJ2-3, with D perhaps being TRBD1 or TRBD2 (6 bases each). Germline V CDR1 and CDR2: SGHAT, FQNNGV. Trimming took 1 base from V and 2 from J, leaving 13 bases between them. The CDR3 covers 16 residues. The CDR3 region has the DNA TGTGCCAGCAGCTTAGTGCCGGGGGCGAACACAGATACGCAGTATTTT. This encodes CASSLVPGANTDTQYF.

A remark on this clonotype: The library was designed around alpha chains, so this beta chain is a stray read whose abundance carries little weight. The J gene is TRBJ1-2, the V gene TRBV5-4; maybe TRBD1 (5 bases). CDR1 is SGHNT and CDR2 is YYREEE in the germline V gene (reference sequence). The CDR3 loop spans 14 amino acids. V lost 1 base and J lost 2, with 9 bases in between. The CDR3: CASSLIGTNYGYTF. DNA for the CDR3: TGTGCCAGCAGCTTGATAGGGACCAACTATGGCTACACCTTC. The whole variable domain, filled in from reference TRBV5-4 and TRBJ1-2, reads ETGVTQSPTHLIKTRGQQVTLRCSSQSGHNTVSWYQQALGQGPQFIFQYYREEENGRGNFPPRFSGLQFPNYSSELNVNALELDDSALYLCASSLIGTNYGYTFGSGTRLTVV.